A single T cell receptor (beta chain) is shown here with its context. The data originate from a study of blood T cell repertoires in COVID-19. Study as a whole: Specimens from acute and convalescent COVID-19 originated in the United States, Italy and Spain. PBMCs, B-cell-depleted T cells, or T cells provided the cDNA or gDNA that made up the material.

In the authors' methods: Amplification of reference gene primers was used by the study to estimate nucleated cell counts. Sequencing used immunoSEQ multiplex PCR; TCRdb keeps in-frame clones, though not all of them. Clone size and the V and J calls come from that table; the DNA yielded D and trimming. The sample has about 190,000 clones; around 85% are singletons. Germline loops: CDR1 WNHNN, CDR2 SYGVQD (reference sequence). The junction had 3 bases not matched to a gene; V was cut back by 6 bases and J by 5 bases. This CDR3 comprises 13 residues. This clonotype was obtained from a woman aged 50 to 60 with acute or convalescent COVID-19. Sequenced: peripheral blood. The chain recombines TRBV10-1 with TRBJ2-3; 9 bases are shared with TRBD1. CDR3 protein: CASRGQGGDTQYF. The CDR3 DNA sequence: TGCGCCAGCAGGGGACAGGGAGGAGATACGCAGTATTTT.